Each of the 29 T cell receptor beta chains below was sequenced from the same sample in a study of blood T cells in healthy people across ages. Next came a second PCR, run for 7 to 11 cycles, which used a sample-barcoded 5' primer along with a J-beta primer mix. A single record per CDR3 protein comes from TCRdb applying MiXCR to the 5' RACE reads. Of roughly 800,000 distinct CDR3 sequences detected, 20% to 30% appear once; the ten largest clones hold about 3%. These records were also assigned to another study, of T cells of mothers and their children.

Sample: blood. The origin of the receptors is a boy younger than 18 in good health.

This CDR3 is CSATNRAIGEKLFF. For the CDR3, the DNA is TGCAGTGCTACGAACAGGGCGATTGGAGAAAAACTGTTTTTT. V usage is TRBV20-1 and J usage is TRBJ1-4; D is perhaps TRBD1 (6 bases). The CDR3 spans 14 residues. Deletions cut 4 bases from V and 8 bases from J, with 17 bases between. CDR1 DFQATT and CDR2 SNEGSKA come from the germline V gene (reference sequence).

The V call is TRBV20-1, the J call TRBJ2-1; TRBD2 might be the D (6 bases). This CDR3 has 14 amino acids. Germline CDR1 and CDR2: DFQATT and SNEGSKA (reference sequence). The V end was cut by 6 bases, the J end by 7 bases, with 19 bases between. The CDR3 nucleotides read TGCAGTGCCCCAGCGGGCAGGGTGAGGAATGAGCAGTTCTTC. Protein product: CSAPAGRVRNEQFF.

The chain recombines TRBV25-1 with TRBJ1-2, with D maybe TRBD1 (5 bases). Trimming shortened V by 4 bases and J by 9 bases, and 15 bases separated the two germline ends. Germline CDR1 MGHDK, CDR2 SYGVNS. The CDR3 contains 13 residues. The CDR3 protein is CASSGGGLGSYTF. DNA of the CDR3: TGTGCCAGCAGTGGGGGGGGACTGGGTAGCTACACCTTC.

The gene calls are TRBV9 and TRBJ1-6; 8 bases line up with TRBD1. Unmatched junction bases numbered 3, after V lost 0 bases and J lost 7 bases. Per the germline V gene, CDR1 is SGDLS and CDR2 is YYNGEE. The CDR3 extends over 15 amino acids. This CDR3 reads CASSVGDRSNSPLHF. CDR3 nucleotides: TGTGCCAGCAGCGTAGGGGACAGGAGCAATTCACCCCTCCACTTT.

The chain carries TRBV5-1 and TRBJ2-5; possibly TRBD1 for D (6 bases). CDR1 SGHRS and CDR2 YFSETQ come from the germline V gene. V was pared by 4 bases and J by 6 bases, with 16 bases between. The CDR3 has 14 amino acids. The CDR3, as DNA: TGCGCCAGCAGCGGAAACAGGGAGTGGCAGACCCAGTACTTC. Residues: CASSGNREWQTQYF.

This chain uses TRBV7-2 with TRBJ1-2; no reliable D call. CDR3 size: 13 residues. The germline V gene has CDR1 SGHTA and CDR2 FQGNSA. Between the trimmed V and J ends, which lost 1 base and 4 bases, there was a span of 7 bases. Here the CDR3 reads CASSLGFLYGYTF. CDR3 nucleotides: TGTGCCAGCAGCTTAGGATTCCTCTATGGCTACACCTTC.

The sample holds a few counts of this clonotype. A junction boundary mismatches the germline segment, possibly from a read error. The chain joins TRBV7-7 to TRBJ2-5, with a weak D call TRBD1 (5 bases). The V gene's germline CDR1 is SSHAT and CDR2 FNYEAQ (reference sequence). The CDR3 is made up of 11 amino acids. CDR3: CASSWPRDQYF. CDR3 DNA sequence: TGTGCTAGCAGCTGGCCCAGGGATCAGTACTTC.

The chain couples TRBV14 to TRBJ1-1; tentatively, D is TRBD1 (6 bases). Germline V gives CDR1 SGHDN, CDR2 FVKESK. CDR3 size: 15 residues. Trimming pared 3 bases from V and 1 base from J, leaving 12 bases between. Written as DNA, the CDR3 is TGTGCCAGCAGCCAGTCCAGGGGCCCGAACACTGAAGCTTTCTTT. Translation gives CASSQSRGPNTEAFF.

This clonotype came up a few times. The chain employs TRBV20-1 and TRBJ2-3, with D maybe TRBD2 (5 bases). The ends were cut back, 4 bases at V and 5 bases at J, with 22 bases in the middle. Germline V lookup: CDR1 DFQATT, CDR2 SNEGSKA (reference sequence). The CDR3 runs 16 residues. CDR3 in amino acids: CSAINVVGVTQDTQYF. The CDR3 coding sequence is TGCAGTGCTATAAACGTGGTGGGAGTAACACAAGATACGCAGTATTTT.

This chain connects TRBV20-1 to TRBJ2-5; TRBD2 agrees at 10 bases. The DNA end lines up better with TRBJ2-1; the J call may be wrong. CDR1 is DFQATT and CDR2 is SNEGSKA in the germline V gene (reference sequence). The CDR3 has 15 residues. The CDR3 loop reads CSARGSGGAVSEQFF. In DNA, the CDR3 is TGCAGCGCTCGGGGGAGCGGGGGGGCCGTCAGTGAGCAGTTCTTC.

Only a few counts were recorded for this clonotype. V usage is TRBV9 and J usage is TRBJ2-4; a possible D gene is TRBD1 (5 bases). The V and J ends lost 3 bases and 7 bases respectively, with 17 bases between them. The CDR3 consists of 15 residues. Per the germline V gene, CDR1 is SGDLS and CDR2 is YYNGEE. The CDR3 protein is CASSAEGDFDNIQYF. Written as DNA, the CDR3 is TGTGCCAGCAGCGCGGAAGGGGATTTTGACAACATTCAGTACTTC.

This clonotype has a handful of counts. The gene calls are TRBV27 and TRBJ2-5; D remains ambiguous. This CDR3 comprises 14 residues. V lost 6 bases, J lost 5 bases, and 16 bases lay in between. Germline V lookup: CDR1 MNHEY, CDR2 SMNVEV (reference sequence). The CDR3 sequence: CASRPGGVLETQYF. CDR3 sequence (DNA): TGTGCCAGCAGACCCGGTGGGGTCCTGGAGACCCAGTACTTC.

This clonotype came up a few times. The genes are TRBV6-5 and TRBJ2-7, with TRBD2 matching 13 bases. Germline CDR1 and CDR2: MNHEY and SVGAGI. The CDR3 spans 17 residues. Trimming took 4 bases from V and 3 from J; bases not matched to a gene: 9. CDR3 protein: CASSFISTSGGIYEQYF. The CDR3 DNA reads TGTGCCAGCAGTTTCATCTCGACTAGCGGGGGGATCTACGAGCAGTACTTC.

This chain joins TRBV30 and TRBJ2-5; TRBD2 aligns across 11 bases. This CDR3 has 14 amino acids. With 4 bases clipped from V and 3 bases from J, the junction kept 4 bases outside the gene matches. Germline CDR1 reads GTSNPN; CDR2 reads SVGIG (reference sequence). The CDR3 bases are TGTGCCTGGATTTCACTAGCGGGGGAAGAGACCCAGTACTTC. Translation: CAWISLAGEETQYF.

V and J are TRBV9 and TRBJ2-7, with a weak D call TRBD1 (7 bases). V was trimmed by 3 bases and J by 6 bases, leaving 10 bases between them. Per the germline V gene, CDR1 is SGDLS and CDR2 is YYNGEE. The CDR3 has 12 amino acids. The CDR3 coding sequence is TGTGCCAGCAGCGGACAGGGAGGCGAGCAGTACTTC. Protein sequence: CASSGQGGEQYF.

This clonotype was seen only a few times. The V call is TRBV28, the J call TRBJ2-5; D possibly corresponds to TRBD2 (6 bases). The J call could be wrong; TRBJ2-1 is a better fit for the DNA end. This CDR3 is 14 amino acids long. Germline V gives CDR1 MDHEN, CDR2 SYDVKM. CDR3 bases: TGTGCCAGCAGCCCCGTGACGGGAGCGAATGAGCAGTTCTTC. This sequence encodes CASSPVTGANEQFF.

The chain uses TRBV12-3 or TRBV12-4 and TRBJ2-7; tentatively, D is TRBD2 (5 bases). The J call may be faulty, since TRBJ2-5 better matches the DNA end. The CDR3 runs to 13 residues. This CDR3 is CASSYAAEETQYF. Written as DNA, the CDR3 is TGTGCCAGCAGCTATGCAGCGGAAGAGACCCAGTACTTC.

The rearrangement uses TRBV6-5 and TRBJ2-1; the match to TRBD1 covers 8 bases. J gave up 7 bases and V 2 bases, and 4 bases lay outside the gene matches. Germline V lookup: CDR1 MNHEY, CDR2 SVGAGI. This CDR3 is built from 14 residues. In nucleotides, the CDR3 is TGTGCCAGCAGTTACCAGGGGGCGGTTAATGAGCAGTTCTTC. It codes for CASSYQGAVNEQFF.

This clonotype was seen more than once but under ten times. This rearrangement joins TRBV7-9 to TRBJ2-5, with D tentatively TRBD2 (6 bases). V dropped 5 bases and J dropped 5 bases, with 15 bases sitting between them. Germline CDR1 reads SEHNR; CDR2 reads FQNEAQ (reference sequence). CDR3 length: 14 residues. CDR3 nucleotides: TGTGCCAGCAGCCGGGACTTGGGGAGTGAGACCCAGTACTTC. Translating gives CASSRDLGSETQYF.

This clonotype was counted between two and nine times. This chain connects TRBV25-1 to TRBJ2-1, with 8 bases identical to TRBD1. Per germline, CDR1 MGHDK and CDR2 SYGVNS. CDR3 length: 14 amino acids. Unmatched junction bases numbered 3, after V lost 7 bases and J lost 1 base. The CDR3 sequence is CASTDRASYNEQFF. CDR3 DNA sequence: TGTGCCAGCACGGACAGGGCTTCCTACAATGAGCAGTTCTTC.

The V gene is TRBV29-1, the J gene TRBJ2-3, with D perhaps matching TRBD1 or TRBD2 (6 bases each). V was clipped by 7 bases and J by 5 bases, with 10 bases between them. CDR1 is SQVTM, CDR2 ANQGSEA, per germline. The length of the CDR3 is 11 residues. The CDR3 nucleotides read TGCAGCGAAGGGGGGCGAGATACGCAGTATTTT. Its translation: CSEGGRDTQYF.

There are many counts of this clonotype. The genes are TRBV18 and TRBJ2-7; D is perhaps TRBD2 (5 bases). CDR1 is KGHSH, CDR2 LQKENI, per germline. With 3 bases removed from V and 1 base from J, the gap between germline ends came to 7 bases. This CDR3 has 13 residues. The CDR3 spells CASSPPGSYEQYF. The CDR3 DNA sequence: TGTGCCAGCTCACCGCCGGGGTCCTACGAGCAGTACTTC. Variable domain in full (rest from reference TRBV18 and TRBJ2-7): NAGVMQNPRHLVRRRGQEARLRCSPMKGHSHVYWYRQLPEEGLKFMVYLQKENIIDESGMPKERFSAEFPKEGPSILRIQQVVRGDSAAYFCASSPPGSYEQYFGPGTRLTVT.

The J gene is TRBJ2-5, the V gene TRBV11-2; 7 bases agree with TRBD1. The J call could be wrong; TRBJ2-7 is a better fit for the DNA end. The CDR3 consists of 15 residues. Germline V lookup: CDR1 SGHAT, CDR2 FQNNGV. Here the CDR3 DNA reads TGTGCCAGCAGAGAGAGGGGGCAAGTCTCCTACGAGCAGTACTTC. It is translated as CASRERGQVSYEQYF.

The CDR3 nucleotides read TGTGCCAGCAGTTTCCGCGGGGTCGGCACAGATACGCAGTATTTT. This codes for CASSFRGVGTDTQYF. The rearrangement joins TRBV12-3 or TRBV12-4 to TRBJ2-3; the D gene is possibly TRBD2 (6 bases). The length of the CDR3 is 15 residues. The V end lost 3 bases, the J end lost 1 base, and 11 bases lay between the germline ends.

Notes on this clonotype: A read error is possible here, since a much larger clone lies one base away. V gene TRBV3-1 combines with J gene TRBJ2-5; D ambiguous. V was shortened by 0 bases and J by 3 bases, with 11 bases between the two germline ends. The CDR3 is 15 residues long. From germline, CDR1 is LGHDT and CDR2 YNNKEL (reference sequence). As DNA, the CDR3 is TGTGCCAGCAGCCAAGATCCGATTCTAGAAGAGACCCAGTACTTC. This gives the protein CASSQDPILEETQYF.

This clonotype turned up a few times. The chain combines TRBV7-9 with TRBJ1-3, with D uncertain. This CDR3 has 15 residues. Germline-derived CDR1 and CDR2 are SEHNR and FQNEAQ (reference sequence). V lost 6 bases and J 0 bases, leaving 12 bases between the germline ends. The CDR3 region has the DNA TGTGCCAGCAGACCCAGAATTAGCTCTGGAAACACCATATATTTT. The encoded protein is CASRPRISSGNTIYF.

CDR3 protein: CASSPGQGDNEQFF. CDR3 DNA sequence: TGTGCCAGCAGCCCGGGACAGGGAGACAATGAGCAGTTCTTC. The rearrangement joins TRBV7-3 to TRBJ2-1; 9 bases align to TRBD1. V lost 5 bases, J lost 5 bases, and 4 bases stayed unmatched. CDR1 SGHTA and CDR2 FQGTGA come from the germline V gene. This CDR3 has 14 residues.

This chain connects TRBV12-5 to TRBJ2-1; 7 positions agree with TRBD1. The CDR3 totals 16 residues. CDR1 and CDR2 from the germline V gene are LGHNT and FRNRAP. V lost 0 bases, J lost 7 bases, and 9 bases stayed unmatched. The CDR3 DNA sequence: TGTGCTAGTGGTTTGGTCCCCTCGACAGGGTCGAATGAGCAGTTCTTC. Protein: CASGLVPSTGSNEQFF. Full variable domain (missing parts from reference TRBV12-5 and TRBJ2-1): DARVTQTPRHKVTEMGQEVTMRCQPILGHNTVFWYRQTMMQGLELLAYFRNRAPLDDSGMPKDRFSAEMPDATLATLKIQPSEPRDSAVYFCASGLVPSTGSNEQFFGPGTRLTVL.

This clonotype has only a few counts. V is TRBV3-1 and J is TRBJ2-6, with 7 positions matching TRBD1. The J segment lost 0 bases and the V segment lost 4 bases, leaving 3 bases of the junction unmatched. From germline, CDR1 is LGHDT and CDR2 YNNKEL (reference sequence). This CDR3 is built from 16 residues. The CDR3 sequence: CASSLGQFSGANVLTF. The CDR3 DNA follows: TGTGCCAGCAGCCTGGGACAGTTCTCTGGGGCCAACGTCCTGACTTTC.